This T cell receptor (beta chain) was profiled in a study of CD8 T cells in Susac syndrome. General observations from the study: Among active patients and in TEMRA cells, CD8+ clonal expansion in Susac reached its peak.

This CDR3 has 13 residues. V was cut by 0 bases and J by 7 bases, with 9 bases left in between. Germline-derived CDR1 and CDR2 are LGHDT and YNNKEL (reference sequence). Fulfillment of recently defined diagnostic criteria for definite or probable disease was shown by the patients with Susac syndrome. An input of roughly 0.5 to 1 ug of RNA was subjected to reverse transcription using random hexamers. The method of amplification for TCR beta CDR3 was immunoSEQ multiplex PCR, covering 54 Vbeta and 13 Jbeta. TCRdb fed the immunoSEQ multiplex PCR reads into MiXCR, producing one record per CDR3 protein. The sample has under 200,000 distinct CDR3 sequences; 95% are singletons. For this clonotype: Its antigen is still unknown.

The chain joins TRBV3-1 to TRBJ1-1, with D possibly matching TRBD1 (6 bases). The receptor's source is a human donor with Susac syndrome. The material sequenced was CD8+ T cells from PBMCs. The CDR3 here is CASSQEKGGEAFF. The CDR3 region has the DNA TGTGCCAGCAGCCAAGAAAAGGGGGGTGAAGCTTTCTTT.